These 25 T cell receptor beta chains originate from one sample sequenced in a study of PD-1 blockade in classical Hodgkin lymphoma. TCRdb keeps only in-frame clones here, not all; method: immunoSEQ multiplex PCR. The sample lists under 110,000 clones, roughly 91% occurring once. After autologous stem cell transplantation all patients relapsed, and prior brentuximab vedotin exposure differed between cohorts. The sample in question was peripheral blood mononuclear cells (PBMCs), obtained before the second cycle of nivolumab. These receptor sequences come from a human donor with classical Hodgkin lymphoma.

The chain's CDR3 is CASSLGAGVNTGELFF. In DNA, the CDR3 is TGTGCCAGCAGCTTAGGAGCGGGGGTTAACACCGGGGAGCTGTTTTTT. The chain is built from TRBV11-1 and TRBJ2-2; 8 bases line up with TRBD2. V trimming: 1 base; J trimming: 2 bases; junction bases outside the gene matches: 3. Germline V CDR1 and CDR2: SGHAT, FQDESV (reference sequence). The CDR3 is 16 amino acids.

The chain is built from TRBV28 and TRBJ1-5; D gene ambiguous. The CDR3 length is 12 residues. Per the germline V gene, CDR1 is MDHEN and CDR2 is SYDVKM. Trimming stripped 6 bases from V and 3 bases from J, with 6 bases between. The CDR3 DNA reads TGTGCCAGCAGGACCCTCAATCAGCCCCAGCATTTT. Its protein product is CASRTLNQPQHF.

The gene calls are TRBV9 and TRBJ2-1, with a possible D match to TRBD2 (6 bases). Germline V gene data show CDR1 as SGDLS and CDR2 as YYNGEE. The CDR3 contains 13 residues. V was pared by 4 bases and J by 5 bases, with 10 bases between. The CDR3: CASSSEGNNEQFF. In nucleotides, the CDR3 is TGTGCCAGCAGCTCGGAGGGGAACAATGAGCAGTTCTTC.

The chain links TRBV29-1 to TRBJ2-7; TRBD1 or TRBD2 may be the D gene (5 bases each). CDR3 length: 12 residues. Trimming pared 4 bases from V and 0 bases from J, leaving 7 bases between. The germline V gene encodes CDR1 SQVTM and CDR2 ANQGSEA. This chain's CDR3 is CSVVGDSYEQYF. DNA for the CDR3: TGCAGCGTTGTGGGGGACTCCTACGAGCAGTACTTC.

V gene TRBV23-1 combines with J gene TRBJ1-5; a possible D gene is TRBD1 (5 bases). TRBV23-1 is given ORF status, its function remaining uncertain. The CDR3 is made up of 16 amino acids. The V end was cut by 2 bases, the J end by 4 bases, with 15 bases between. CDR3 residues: CASSQGAGCLNQPQHF. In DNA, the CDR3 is TGCGCCAGCAGTCAAGGTGCAGGGTGTCTTAATCAGCCCCAGCATTTT.

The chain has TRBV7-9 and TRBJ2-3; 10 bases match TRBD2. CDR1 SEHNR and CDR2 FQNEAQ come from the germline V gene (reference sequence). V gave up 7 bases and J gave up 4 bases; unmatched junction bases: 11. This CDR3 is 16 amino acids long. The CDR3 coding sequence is TGTGCCAGCACGGGGCTAGCGGGGGTTCAAGCAGATACGCAGTATTTT. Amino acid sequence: CASTGLAGVQADTQYF.

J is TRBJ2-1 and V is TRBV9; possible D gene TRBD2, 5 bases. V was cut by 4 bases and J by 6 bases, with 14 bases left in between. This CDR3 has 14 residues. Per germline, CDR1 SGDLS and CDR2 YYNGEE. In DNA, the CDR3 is TGTGCCAGCAGCTCCCCGCGGGCGGTCAATGAGCAGTTCTTC. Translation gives CASSSPRAVNEQFF.

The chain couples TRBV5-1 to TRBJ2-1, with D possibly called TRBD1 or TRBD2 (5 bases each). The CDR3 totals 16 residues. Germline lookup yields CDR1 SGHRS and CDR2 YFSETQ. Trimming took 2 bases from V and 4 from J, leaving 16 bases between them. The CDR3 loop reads CASSLQTGTAYNEQFF. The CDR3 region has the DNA TGCGCCAGCAGCTTACAAACCGGGACGGCATACAATGAGCAGTTCTTC.

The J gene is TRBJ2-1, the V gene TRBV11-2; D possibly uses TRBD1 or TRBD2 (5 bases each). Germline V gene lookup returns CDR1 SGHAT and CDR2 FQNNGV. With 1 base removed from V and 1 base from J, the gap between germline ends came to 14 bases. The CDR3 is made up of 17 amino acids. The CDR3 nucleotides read TGTGCCAGCAGCTTAGCCCCCCGGGGCCCGTCCTACAATGAGCAGTTCTTC. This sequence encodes CASSLAPRGPSYNEQFF.

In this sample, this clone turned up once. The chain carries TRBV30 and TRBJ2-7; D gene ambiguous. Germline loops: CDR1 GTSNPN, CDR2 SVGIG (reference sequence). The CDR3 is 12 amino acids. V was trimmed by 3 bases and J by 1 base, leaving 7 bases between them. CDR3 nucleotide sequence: TGTGCCTGGAGCCCAGCTTCCTACGAGCAGTACTTC. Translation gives CAWSPASYEQYF. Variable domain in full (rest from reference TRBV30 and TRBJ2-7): SQTIHQWPATLVQPVGSPLSLECTVEGTSNPNLYWYRQAAGRGLQLLFYSVGIGQISSEVPQNLSASRPQDRQFILSSKKLLLSDSGFYLCAWSPASYEQYFGPGTRLTVT.

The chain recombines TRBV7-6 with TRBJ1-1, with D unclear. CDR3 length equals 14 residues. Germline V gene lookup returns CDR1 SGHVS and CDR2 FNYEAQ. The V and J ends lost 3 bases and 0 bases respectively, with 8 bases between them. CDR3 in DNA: TGTGCCAGCAGCTTGACGGCCATGAACACTGAAGCTTTCTTT. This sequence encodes CASSLTAMNTEAFF.

The CDR3 coding sequence is TGTGCCAGCAGTGGGGAGACAGGGGATGAGCAGTTCTTC. Residues: CASSGETGDEQFF. This rearrangement joins TRBV2 to TRBJ2-1; 8 bases align to TRBD1. The germline V gene encodes CDR1 SNHLY and CDR2 FYNNEI. The CDR3 totals 13 residues. The V segment lost 4 bases and the J segment 8 bases; nucleotides outside the gene matches: 4.

The chain's CDR3 is CVRRGTGELFF. The DNA of the CDR3 is TGTGTTAGGCGGGGCACCGGGGAGCTGTTTTTT. The gene calls are TRBV6-4 and TRBJ2-2, with TRBD2 as a possible D gene (6 bases). Per germline, CDR1 MRHNA and CDR2 SNTAGT. CDR3 size: 11 residues.

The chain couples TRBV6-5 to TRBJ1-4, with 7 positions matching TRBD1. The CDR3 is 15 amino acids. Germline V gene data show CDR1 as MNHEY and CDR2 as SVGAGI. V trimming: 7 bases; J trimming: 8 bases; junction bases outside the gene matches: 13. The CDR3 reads CASTMLGTVGEKLFF. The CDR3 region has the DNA TGTGCCAGCACCATGTTGGGGACAGTTGGGGAAAAACTGTTTTTT.

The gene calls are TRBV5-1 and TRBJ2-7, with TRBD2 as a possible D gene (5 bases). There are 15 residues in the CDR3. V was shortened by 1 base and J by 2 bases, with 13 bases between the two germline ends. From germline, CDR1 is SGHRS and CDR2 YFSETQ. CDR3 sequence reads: CASSLSAEKTYEQYF. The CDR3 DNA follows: TGCGCCAGCAGCTTGTCAGCGGAGAAGACCTACGAGCAGTACTTC.

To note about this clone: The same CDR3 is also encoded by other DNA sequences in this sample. The chain's CDR3 is CASRGQGSYEQYF. CDR3 in DNA: TGTGCCAGTAGGGGACAGGGGTCCTACGAGCAGTACTTC. The chain has TRBV19 and TRBJ2-7, with TRBD1 matching 10 bases. Looked up from germline, CDR1 is LNHDA and CDR2 is SQIVND (reference sequence). This CDR3 is built from 13 residues. J was trimmed by 1 base and V by 6 bases; bases with no gene match: 0.

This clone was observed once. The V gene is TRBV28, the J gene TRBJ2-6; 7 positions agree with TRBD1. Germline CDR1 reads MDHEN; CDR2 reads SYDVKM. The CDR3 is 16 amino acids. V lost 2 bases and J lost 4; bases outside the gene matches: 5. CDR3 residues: CASSLVQGHGANVLTF. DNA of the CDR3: TGTGCCAGCAGTTTAGTACAGGGGCACGGGGCCAACGTCCTGACTTTC. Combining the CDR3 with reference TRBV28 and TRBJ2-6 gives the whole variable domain DVKVTQSSRYLVKRTGEKVFLECVQDMDHENMFWYRQDPGLGLRLIYFSYDVKMKEKGDIPEGYSVSREKKERFSLILESASTNQTSMYLCASSLVQGHGANVLTFGAGSRLTVL.

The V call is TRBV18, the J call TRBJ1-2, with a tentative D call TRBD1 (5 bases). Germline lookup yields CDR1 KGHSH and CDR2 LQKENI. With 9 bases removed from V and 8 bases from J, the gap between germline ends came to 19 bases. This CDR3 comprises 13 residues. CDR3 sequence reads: CASRNQGFMGYTF. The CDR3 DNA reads TGTGCCAGTCGAAACCAGGGATTCATGGGCTACACCTTC.

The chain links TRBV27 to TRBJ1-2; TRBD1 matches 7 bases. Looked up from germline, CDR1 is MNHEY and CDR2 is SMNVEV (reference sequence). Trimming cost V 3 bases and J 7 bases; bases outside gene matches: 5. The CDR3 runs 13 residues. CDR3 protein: CASSFWTGLGYTF. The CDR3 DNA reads TGTGCCAGCAGTTTCTGGACAGGCCTTGGCTACACCTTC.

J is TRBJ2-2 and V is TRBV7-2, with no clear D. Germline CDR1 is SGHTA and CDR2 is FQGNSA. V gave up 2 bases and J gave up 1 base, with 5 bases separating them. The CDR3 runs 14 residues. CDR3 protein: CASSLLGNTGELFF. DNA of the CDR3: TGTGCCAGCAGCTTATTGGGGAACACCGGGGAGCTGTTTTTT.

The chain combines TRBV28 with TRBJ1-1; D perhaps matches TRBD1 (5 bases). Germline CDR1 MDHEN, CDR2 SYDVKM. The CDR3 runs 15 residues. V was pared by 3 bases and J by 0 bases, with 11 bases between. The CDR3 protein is CASSFRQGVNTEAFF. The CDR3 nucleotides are TGTGCCAGCAGTTTCCGCCAGGGCGTGAACACTGAAGCTTTCTTT.

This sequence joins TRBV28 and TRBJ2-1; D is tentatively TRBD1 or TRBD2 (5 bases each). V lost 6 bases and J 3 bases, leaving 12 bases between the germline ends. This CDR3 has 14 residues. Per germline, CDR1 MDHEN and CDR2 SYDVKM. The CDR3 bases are TGTGCCAGCAGCTCCGGGACCGACTACAATGAGCAGTTCTTC. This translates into CASSSGTDYNEQFF.

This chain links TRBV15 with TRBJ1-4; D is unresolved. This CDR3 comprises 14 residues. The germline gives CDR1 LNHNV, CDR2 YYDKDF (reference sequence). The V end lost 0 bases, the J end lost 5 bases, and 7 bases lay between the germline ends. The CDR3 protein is CATSRDNGNEKLFF. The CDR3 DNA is TGTGCCACCAGCAGAGATAACGGGAATGAAAAACTGTTTTTT.

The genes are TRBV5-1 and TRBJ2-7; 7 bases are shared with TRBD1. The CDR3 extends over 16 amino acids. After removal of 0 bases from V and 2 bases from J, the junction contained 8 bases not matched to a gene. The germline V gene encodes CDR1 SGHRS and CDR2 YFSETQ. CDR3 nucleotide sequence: TGCGCCAGCAGCTTGGGACAGGGAAGTTCGGCCTACGAGCAGTACTTC. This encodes CASSLGQGSSAYEQYF.

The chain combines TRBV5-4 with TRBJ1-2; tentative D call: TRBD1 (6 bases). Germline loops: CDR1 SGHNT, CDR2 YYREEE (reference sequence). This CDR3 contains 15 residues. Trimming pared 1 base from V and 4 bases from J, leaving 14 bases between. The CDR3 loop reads CASSLSGARGYGYTF. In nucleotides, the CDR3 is TGTGCCAGCAGCTTGTCAGGGGCCCGGGGCTATGGCTACACCTTC.